Each of the 13 T cell receptor beta chains below was sequenced from the same sample in a study of Ad26.COV2.S vaccination and SARS-CoV-2 variants. The treatment is: roughly 18 received Ad26.COV2.S at low or high dose, single or two shots; 5 received placebo; per-sample allocation not given. Following the first vaccine or placebo injection, samples were taken on day 63. Repertoires were generated with immunoSEQ multiplex PCR, while TCRdb's copy carries only in-frame clones and drops some. The data contain about 440,000 clones, 90% of them seen just once; the ten biggest clones take up roughly 4%. This specimen was peripheral blood, taken in a trial of Ad26.COV2.S vaccine versus placebo. The receptors stem from a person between 18 and 65 years old who received the Ad26.COV2.S COVID-19 vaccine or a placebo.

This chain links TRBV24-1 with TRBJ2-1; 7 positions agree with TRBD1. Germline assignment: CDR1 KGHDR and CDR2 SFDVKD. The CDR3 spans 16 residues. J lost 0 bases, V lost 3 bases, and 4 bases had no gene match. In DNA form, the CDR3 reads TGTGCCACCAGTGATCCGACAGGGAACTCCTACAATGAGCAGTTCTTC. This sequence encodes CATSDPTGNSYNEQFF.

The table lists this clone with a count of one. The CDR3 DNA sequence: TGTGCCAGCAGTTTCCCCAATCTTGGATACGAGCAGTACTTC. This encodes CASSFPNLGYEQYF. The chain recombines TRBV28 with TRBJ2-7; no definite D call. Trimming shortened V by 3 bases and J by 4 bases, and 13 bases separated the two germline ends. The CDR3 spans 14 residues. Germline lookup yields CDR1 MDHEN and CDR2 SYDVKM.

The rearrangement links TRBV5-1 to TRBJ2-5; D might be TRBD2 (6 bases). Germline CDR1 SGHRS, CDR2 YFSETQ. The germline V and J ends were trimmed by 1 base and 5 bases, with 12 bases remaining between them. The CDR3 is made up of 14 amino acids. The DNA for the CDR3 is TGCGCCAGCAGCTTGTGGGAGGCCGGGGAGACCCAGTACTTC. Translated: CASSLWEAGETQYF.

The chain links TRBV7-9 to TRBJ2-2, with 12 bases matching TRBD2. With V trimmed by 4 bases and J by 0 bases, 9 bases remained unmatched. This CDR3 has 19 residues. Germline CDR1 and CDR2: SEHNR and FQNEAQ (reference sequence). The CDR3 DNA sequence: TGTGCCAGCAGCTCTCCCCCGGCTAGCGGGAGGGCGAACACCGGGGAGCTGTTTTTT. Translation: CASSSPPASGRANTGELFF.

Regarding this clone: The junction shows a germline mismatch at one end, possibly a read error. The CDR3 sequence: CASSETRTGGCF. CDR3 sequence (DNA): TGTGCCAGCAGTGAAACCCGGACAGGGGGGTGCTTC. This chain uses TRBV2 with TRBJ2-7, with TRBD1 identical over 10 bases. CDR3 size: 12 residues. Germline V CDR1 and CDR2: SNHLY, FYNNEI.

The J gene is TRBJ2-7, the V gene TRBV5-1, with TRBD1 identical over 9 bases. The V gene's germline CDR1 is SGHRS and CDR2 YFSETQ. The CDR3 sequence is 14 residues long. V gave up 4 bases and J gave up 7 bases; unmatched junction bases: 9. In DNA form, the CDR3 reads TGCGCCAGCAGCGTGGGACAGGGTTTCGGTGAGCAGTACTTC. Protein product: CASSVGQGFGEQYF.

The CDR3 DNA reads TGTGCCAGCAGTGAGGGGACAGGGGGATTTTATGAAAAACTGTTTTTT. This translates into CASSEGTGGFYEKLFF. This chain links TRBV2 with TRBJ1-4; 11 bases agree with TRBD1. J was trimmed by 6 bases and V by 3 bases; bases with no gene match: 6. The CDR3 is made up of 16 amino acids. The V gene's germline CDR1 is SNHLY and CDR2 FYNNEI.

V gene TRBV7-9 combines with J gene TRBJ2-7; 9 positions match TRBD1. The trim removed 4 bases at V and 7 bases at J, leaving 11 bases unmatched. The CDR3 totals 15 residues. In germline, CDR1 is SEHNR, CDR2 FQNEAQ (reference sequence). The CDR3 region has the DNA TGTGCCAGCAGCTCACCCGGGACAGGGACGGGTGAGCAGTACTTC. Its translation: CASSSPGTGTGEQYF.

V gene TRBV7-9 combines with J gene TRBJ1-4, with TRBD1 matching 9 bases. V shed 5 bases and J 5 bases; nucleotides not matched to a gene: 9. This CDR3 comprises 16 residues. CDR1 SEHNR and CDR2 FQNEAQ come from the germline V gene (reference sequence). CDR3 protein: CASSDRGNTHNEKLFF. The DNA for the CDR3 is TGTGCCAGCAGCGACAGGGGGAACACGCACAATGAAAAACTGTTTTTT.

The chain employs TRBV11-2 and TRBJ2-7; D perhaps matches TRBD1 (6 bases). Trimming shortened V by 3 bases and J by 4 bases, and 19 bases separated the two germline ends. There are 16 residues in the CDR3. CDR1 SGHAT and CDR2 FQNNGV come from the germline V gene. The chain's CDR3 is CASSFDTGWETYEQYF. For the CDR3, the DNA is TGTGCCAGCAGCTTTGACACAGGGTGGGAAACTTACGAGCAGTACTTC.

The rearrangement uses TRBV11-2 and TRBJ1-2; D might be TRBD1 (5 bases). The ends were cut back, 0 bases at V and 4 bases at J, with 12 bases in the middle. From germline, CDR1 is SGHAT and CDR2 FQNNGV. CDR3 size: 15 residues. The CDR3: CASSLEGVRAYGYTF. The DNA for the CDR3 is TGTGCCAGCAGCTTAGAGGGGGTCCGGGCCTATGGCTACACCTTC.

The sample holds a few counts of this clone. The chain recombines TRBV6-6 with TRBJ2-6, with D tentatively TRBD2 (6 bases). Germline V gene sequence: CDR1 MNHNY, CDR2 SVGAGI (reference sequence). V dropped 5 bases and J dropped 3 bases, with 20 bases sitting between them. The CDR3 runs to 18 residues. CDR3 protein: CASSPRAGRVSGANVLTF. The CDR3, as DNA: TGTGCCAGCAGTCCTCGGGCGGGAAGGGTGAGTGGGGCCAACGTCCTGACTTTC.

In nucleotides, the CDR3 is TGTGCCAGCAGCCAAGCACAGGGACAAACGACTGGGGGCTACACCTTC. This codes for CASSQAQGQTTGGYTF. The chain combines TRBV4-2 with TRBJ1-2; D might be TRBD1 (6 bases). CDR1 is LGHNA, CDR2 YNFKEQ, per germline. V gave up 1 base and J gave up 8 bases, with 20 bases separating them. The CDR3 length is 16 residues.